The 23 T cell receptor beta chains below come from one sample, sequenced in a study of blood T cell repertoires in COVID-19. Clones were read by immunoSEQ multiplex PCR, and TCRdb kept only the in-frame ones, dropping some. The repertoire has 150,000 to 200,000 clones, more than 80% of them found once; the top ten carry around 10%. Sequenced: peripheral blood. The receptors derive from a woman in her forties with COVID-19, enrolled during active disease.

This chain uses TRBV18 with TRBJ2-2; 10 bases fit TRBD2. Germline V gene data show CDR1 as KGHSH and CDR2 as LQKENI. V trimming: 2 bases; J trimming: 5 bases; junction bases outside the gene matches: 2. The CDR3 extends over 15 amino acids. The CDR3 DNA is TGTGCCAGCTCACCAGTACTAGCGGGAACCGGGGAGCTGTTTTTT. It specifies CASSPVLAGTGELFF.

V is TRBV3-1 (or the pseudogene TRBV3-2) and J is TRBJ2-6, with a weak D call TRBD1 (5 bases). V was pared by 2 bases and J by 0 bases, with 17 bases between. The CDR3 loop spans 19 amino acids. CDR1 and CDR2 (germline): LGHDT, YNNKEL (reference sequence). The CDR3, as DNA: TGTGCCAGCAGCCAATTTAAGGACACAGACCTCTCTGGGGCCAACGTCCTGACTTTC. Translation: CASSQFKDTDLSGANVLTF.

This clone was seen many times. The chain uses TRBV28 and TRBJ1-1; D remains unclear. This CDR3 is 12 amino acids long. Germline lookup yields CDR1 MDHEN and CDR2 SYDVKM. Trimming took 2 bases from V and 1 from J, leaving 2 bases between them. This chain's CDR3 is CASSLQNTEAFF. The CDR3 DNA reads as TGTGCCAGCAGTTTACAGAACACTGAAGCTTTCTTT.

V and J are TRBV2 and TRBJ2-2; no firm D call. Germline V gene lookup returns CDR1 SNHLY and CDR2 FYNNEI. Trimming removed 8 bases at V and 1 base at J, with 5 bases between. The CDR3 length is 12 residues. CDR3 bases: TGTGCCAGCGGCAGGAACACCGGGGAGCTGTTTTTT. As protein: CASGRNTGELFF.

The V and J genes are TRBV19 and TRBJ2-3, with a weak D call TRBD2 (6 bases). This CDR3 is 16 amino acids long. V shed 5 bases and J shed 3 bases, with 18 bases lying between them. Germline loops: CDR1 LNHDA, CDR2 SQIVND (reference sequence). CDR3 residues: CASSRGGTVGTDTQYF. The CDR3 nucleotides read TGTGCCAGTAGTCGAGGAGGGACGGTGGGGACAGATACGCAGTATTTT.

This clone was picked up one time. The chain uses TRBV5-1 and TRBJ2-1; the match to TRBD1 covers 9 bases. The CDR3 has 14 residues. The germline gives CDR1 SGHRS, CDR2 YFSETQ. Trimming cost V 4 bases and J 8 bases; bases outside gene matches: 7. The CDR3 DNA sequence: TGCGCCAGCAGCCTAGGGACAGGGTGGGATGAGCAGTTCTTC. Translating it yields CASSLGTGWDEQFF.

This clone was observed a single time. The chain carries TRBV14 and TRBJ2-3; 10 positions match TRBD2. Germline CDR1 SGHDN, CDR2 FVKESK. V gave up 5 bases and J gave up 0 bases; unmatched junction bases: 8. The CDR3 spans 17 residues. CDR3 amino acids: CASSTPGTSESTDTQYF. The CDR3 coding sequence is TGTGCCAGCAGCACCCCCGGGACTAGCGAAAGCACAGATACGCAGTATTTT.

Here the CDR3 reads CASGVGGSSYEQYF. CDR3 nucleotides: TGCGCCAGCGGGGTGGGGGGTAGTTCCTACGAGCAGTACTTC. The V gene is TRBV5-1, the J gene TRBJ2-7; D is possibly TRBD2 (6 bases). CDR3 length equals 14 residues. Trimming took off 7 bases at V and 1 base at J, with 15 bases between the two ends. Germline loops: CDR1 SGHRS, CDR2 YFSETQ.

The V call is TRBV3-1 (or the pseudogene TRBV3-2), the J call TRBJ1-1; D is unresolved. The germline V gene has CDR1 LGHDT and CDR2 YNNKEL (reference sequence). Between the trimmed V and J ends, which lost 4 bases and 3 bases, there was a span of 21 bases. This CDR3 has 17 residues. CDR3 DNA: TGTGCCAGCAGCCCAAGTAAGTGGGAGAGGTGGGACACTGAAGCTTTCTTT. Amino acids: CASSPSKWERWDTEAFF.

V usage is TRBV6-5 and J usage is TRBJ1-3, with TRBD1 identical over 8 bases. V shed 5 bases and J 0 bases; nucleotides not matched to a gene: 0. Germline-derived CDR1 and CDR2 are MNHEY and SVGAGI. This CDR3 region has 14 residues. CDR3 sequence: CASSTGGSGNTIYF. The CDR3 region has the DNA TGTGCCAGCAGTACAGGGGGCTCTGGAAACACCATATATTTT.

The CDR3: CASSPPGLSSRYEQYF. The DNA for the CDR3 is TGTGCCAGTAGTCCACCGGGACTATCCAGCCGGTACGAGCAGTACTTC. The chain uses TRBV19 and TRBJ2-7, with 7 bases lining up with TRBD2. Germline V gene data show CDR1 as LNHDA and CDR2 as SQIVND (reference sequence). The CDR3 has 16 amino acids. Trimming at V came to 5 bases and at J to 4 bases, leaving 14 bases not matched to a gene. The whole variable domain, remainder taken from reference TRBV19 and TRBJ2-7, is DGGITQSPKYLFRKEGQNVTLSCEQNLNHDAMYWYRQDPGQGLRLIYYSQIVNDFQKGDIAEGYSVSREKKESFPLTVTSAQKNPTAFYLCASSPPGLSSRYEQYFGPGTRLTVT.

The V gene is TRBV5-4, the J gene TRBJ1-6; D remains ambiguous. V lost 2 bases and J lost 10, with 16 bases in between. CDR3 length: 15 residues. CDR1 is SGHNT and CDR2 is YYREEE in the germline V gene (reference sequence). The CDR3 here is CASSFRGLGTSPLHF. The CDR3 nucleotides are TGTGCCAGCAGCTTCCGGGGTCTAGGAACATCACCCCTCCACTTT. The full variable domain, rest sourced from reference TRBV5-4 and TRBJ1-6, is ETGVTQSPTHLIKTRGQQVTLRCSSQSGHNTVSWYQQALGQGPQFIFQYYREEENGRGNFPPRFSGLQFPNYSSELNVNALELDDSALYLCASSFRGLGTSPLHFGNGTRLTVT.

This chain uses TRBV11-2 with TRBJ1-1; 7 positions match TRBD1. The CDR3 has 11 amino acids. Unmatched junction bases numbered 3, after V lost 4 bases and J lost 10 bases. Per germline, CDR1 SGHAT and CDR2 FQNNGV. The CDR3 region has the DNA TGTGCCAGCAGCTCCGGGACAGTAGCTTTCTTT. As protein: CASSSGTVAFF.

This chain uses TRBV7-9 with TRBJ2-7; D ambiguous. CDR1 is SEHNR, CDR2 FQNEAQ, per germline (reference sequence). This CDR3 contains 13 residues. With 8 bases removed from V and 2 bases from J, the gap between germline ends came to 13 bases. DNA for the CDR3: TGTGCCAGCTCCGGGTCCGCCGCCTACGAGCAGTACTTC. Its translation: CASSGSAAYEQYF.

This sequence joins TRBV11-2 and TRBJ1-2; maybe TRBD1 (6 bases). Germline CDR1 SGHAT, CDR2 FQNNGV. V gave up 3 bases and J gave up 8 bases, with 22 bases separating them. The CDR3 loop spans 16 amino acids. This CDR3 is CASSFPSGGRDEGYTF. CDR3 DNA sequence: TGTGCCAGCAGCTTCCCATCGGGGGGCAGGGATGAGGGCTACACCTTC.

The gene calls are TRBV29-1 and TRBJ2-1; 11 bases align to TRBD2. The V gene end was trimmed by 4 bases and the J gene end by 4 bases; junction bases not matched to a gene: 3. The CDR3 runs to 14 residues. Germline loops: CDR1 SQVTM, CDR2 ANQGSEA. CDR3: CSVGLAGRYNEQFF. CDR3 sequence (DNA): TGCAGCGTTGGACTAGCGGGAAGGTACAATGAGCAGTTCTTC.

V gene TRBV20-1 combines with J gene TRBJ1-4, with D hard to call. The CDR3 is 13 amino acids. The germline gives CDR1 DFQATT, CDR2 SNEGSKA (reference sequence). The V end was cut by 3 bases, the J end by 0 bases, with 5 bases between. The CDR3 spells CSASAATNEKLFF. CDR3 bases: TGCAGTGCTAGTGCTGCAACTAATGAAAAACTGTTTTTT.

The CDR3 DNA is TGTGCCAGCAGCTTATTTCTTAGCACTGAAGCTTTCTTT. Amino acids: CASSLFLSTEAFF. The chain combines TRBV7-2 with TRBJ1-1; D gene unclear. Germline CDR1 and CDR2: SGHTA and FQGNSA. The CDR3 spans 13 residues. Trimming cost V 2 bases and J 4 bases, with 8 bases left between them.

This sequence joins TRBV27 and TRBJ1-5; TRBD1 might be the D (5 bases). CDR1 is MNHEY and CDR2 is SMNVEV in the germline V gene (reference sequence). Trimming cost V 6 bases and J 2 bases, with 14 bases left between them. CDR3 length equals 15 residues. The CDR3 region has the DNA TGTGCCAGCAGAATAGTGGGGGGAGGCAATCAGCCCCAGCATTTT. Protein product: CASRIVGGGNQPQHF.

This clone was recorded a few times. The V and J genes are TRBV7-8 and TRBJ2-7; 11 positions match TRBD2. The CDR3 is made up of 15 amino acids. After removal of 5 bases from V and 2 bases from J, the junction contained 5 bases not matched to a gene. Per the germline V gene, CDR1 is SGHVS and CDR2 is FQNEAQ. CDR3 residues: CASSTTSGSTYEQYF. The CDR3, as DNA: TGTGCCAGCAGCACTACTAGCGGGAGTACCTACGAGCAGTACTTC.

The chain carries TRBV6-1 and TRBJ2-1; no reliable D call. This CDR3 has 13 residues. Germline lookup yields CDR1 MNHNS and CDR2 SASEGT. V dropped 6 bases and J dropped 5 bases, with 11 bases sitting between them. The CDR3 DNA reads as TGTGCCAGCAGGTTCGGAGCAAACAATGAGCAGTTCTTC. It translates to CASRFGANNEQFF.

This clone was counted a few times. The chain uses TRBV5-5 and TRBJ1-1, with D hard to call. Germline-derived CDR1 and CDR2 are SGHKS and YYEKEE (reference sequence). CDR3 size: 13 residues. CDR3 loop: CASEEHPNTEAFF. The DNA of the CDR3 is TGTGCTTCCGAGGAACACCCGAACACTGAAGCTTTCTTT.

Worth noting for this clone: Other DNA sequences in the same sample also yield this CDR3. The chain links TRBV29-1 to TRBJ1-1, with D unclear. CDR3 length equals 12 residues. CDR1 is SQVTM, CDR2 ANQGSEA, per germline. Trimming took off 7 bases at V and 1 base at J, with 10 bases between the two ends. The CDR3: CSGEEQNTEAFF. CDR3 DNA: TGCAGCGGGGAGGAGCAGAACACTGAAGCTTTCTTT.